These 4 T cell receptor beta chains were sequenced from one sample in a study of vaccination and CD4 T cells after COVID-19. Treatment of the sample: roughly 11-day PBMC culture with coronavirus spike peptide pools or control peptides (ViraFEST assay). Antigens of these TCRs are unknown. An Oncomine TCR Beta short-read assay was used to sequence the DNA from cultured CD4+ T cells. TCRdb ran MiXCR on the PCR reads and lists one entry per CDR3 protein. This table holds tens of thousands of distinct CDR3 sequences, around three quarters found once. Sequencing used CD4+ T cells from blood, cultured in vitro. All receptors derive from a human donor who had recovered from COVID-19.

The V call is TRBV6-1, the J call TRBJ2-2; 8 bases match TRBD1. This CDR3 contains 15 residues. Per germline, CDR1 MNHNS and CDR2 SASEGT. Trimming at V came to 5 bases and at J to 7 bases, leaving 9 bases not matched to a gene. CDR3 loop: CASSTPTGGRGELFF. In nucleotides, the CDR3 is TGTGCCAGCAGTACACCCACAGGGGGGCGCGGGGAGCTGTTTTTT.

The rearrangement uses TRBV24-1 and TRBJ2-7; D gene uncertain. The V gene lost 3 bases and the J gene lost 7 bases, with 12 bases spanning the gap. The CDR3 is 13 amino acids. CDR1 and CDR2 (germline): KGHDR, SFDVKD. CDR3 amino acids: CATSDPKNWEQYF. CDR3 nucleotides: TGTGCCACCAGTGATCCTAAGAATTGGGAGCAGTACTTC.

The rearrangement joins TRBV20-1 to TRBJ1-5; no reliable D call. This CDR3 has 15 residues. V was clipped by 2 bases and J by 6 bases, with 17 bases between them. From germline, CDR1 is DFQATT and CDR2 SNEGSKA (reference sequence). The CDR3 reads CSARSLQGHSQPQHF. Written as DNA, the CDR3 is TGCAGTGCTAGATCCCTTCAAGGGCATAGTCAGCCCCAGCATTTT.

The rearrangement links TRBV6-2 or TRBV6-3 to TRBJ2-7; 7 nucleotides align to TRBD1. Germline V lookup: CDR1 MNHEY, CDR2 SVGEGT. This CDR3 spans 13 amino acids. V gave up 7 bases and J gave up 2 bases; unmatched junction bases: 5. The CDR3 DNA is TGTGCCAGCAAGGCAGGGGGAACCTACGAGCAGTACTTC. This codes for CASKAGGTYEQYF.